These 4 T cell receptor beta chains were all obtained from the same sample, sequenced in a study of T cells in tumors after PD-1 blockade. Some clones are missing from TCRdb's copy, which holds only in-frame ones; the method was immunoSEQ multiplex PCR. Of some 60,000 clones listed, around 77% are singletons. Sequenced material: PBMCs, taken before anti-PD-1 treatment. Every receptor here comes from a human donor with basal cell carcinoma.

This chain links TRBV7-8 with TRBJ1-1; D remains unclear. The CDR3 sequence is 13 residues long. From germline, CDR1 is SGHVS and CDR2 FQNEAQ. Trimming took off 3 bases at V and 5 bases at J, with 10 bases between the two ends. The CDR3 here is CASSFTGWTEAFF. The CDR3 DNA is TGTGCCAGCAGCTTCACGGGTTGGACTGAAGCTTTCTTT.

The CDR3 loop is CAWSNRGTSHEQYF. The CDR3 DNA reads as TGTGCCTGGAGTAATAGGGGGACTAGTCACGAGCAGTACTTC. The chain uses TRBV30 and TRBJ2-7; 8 bases line up with TRBD2. CDR3 length: 14 residues. The germline CDR1 and CDR2 sequences are GTSNPN and SVGIG (reference sequence). V dropped 2 bases and J dropped 5; count of bases not matched to a gene: 8.

The rearrangement uses TRBV5-5 and TRBJ1-6, with TRBD1 as a possible D gene (5 bases). In germline, CDR1 is SGHKS, CDR2 YYEKEE (reference sequence). Deletions cut 0 bases from V and 3 bases from J, with 10 bases between. The CDR3 consists of 16 residues. This chain's CDR3 is CASSLGAGNYNSPLHF. The DNA for the CDR3 is TGTGCCAGCAGCTTGGGTGCAGGGAACTATAATTCACCCCTCCACTTT.

This rearrangement joins TRBV3-1 (or the pseudogene TRBV3-2) to TRBJ2-1; D ambiguous. With 1 base removed from V and 0 bases from J, the gap between germline ends came to 16 bases. Germline loops: CDR1 LGHDT, CDR2 YNNKEL (reference sequence). CDR3 length: 18 residues. CDR3 DNA sequence: TGTGCCAGCAGCCAAGTCCCCTTACTAAGCAGCTCCTACAATGAGCAGTTCTTC. Protein sequence: CASSQVPLLSSSYNEQFF.